This T cell receptor (beta chain) is from a study of radiotherapy plus CTLA-4 blockade in lung cancer. Study-wide background: Objective responses arose in approximately 17% of patients, and 31% experienced disease control.

Sequenced by immunoSEQ multiplex PCR; TCRdb stores in-frame clones only, minus some. Seen here are tens of thousands of clones, around 80% observed once, and the top ten hold 7.1%. Chemo-refractory metastatic non-small-cell lung cancer patients received focal radiation with ipilimumab CTLA-4 blockade. Overall study results and limits: Subsequent to radiotherapy plus ipilimumab, tumor-derived TCR clones underwent expansion in blood. Response, reportedly, was best predicted by interferon-beta along with early blood T cell clone dynamics.

Notes on this clone: Its antigen is unknown.

The source was peripheral blood, collected from a patient treated with radiotherapy plus ipilimumab. The origin of this receptor is a human donor with non-small cell lung cancer who had a complete response to radiotherapy plus ipilimumab.

This CDR3 reads CASSPQGQTVSTEAFF. The CDR3 DNA is TGTGCCAGCAGTCCCCAAGGACAGACGGTATCCACTGAAGCTTTCTTT. This chain links TRBV2 with TRBJ1-1, with D perhaps matching TRBD1 (6 bases). V was clipped by 5 bases and J by 4 bases, with 20 bases between them. This CDR3 has 16 residues. CDR1 is SNHLY and CDR2 is FYNNEI in the germline V gene.